The 4 T cell receptor beta chains presented below share a single source sample, sequenced in a study of identical twins. TCRdb re-derived calls from the 5' RACE reads in MiXCR, one entry per CDR3 protein. The sample has some 690,000 distinct CDR3 sequences, about 20% seen once. The sample was also linked to a second study, of T cells expressing NK-cell markers.

The sample consisted of PBMCs. The receptors shown here come from a woman under 30 in good health.

This sequence joins TRBV7-8 and TRBJ1-3; D gene uncertain. The V and J ends lost 4 bases and 0 bases respectively, with 16 bases between them. Looked up from germline, CDR1 is SGHVS and CDR2 is FQNEAQ. The CDR3 totals 17 residues. The CDR3 bases are TGTGCCAGCAGCTCGCGGAGTGGACCGGGCTCTGGAAACACCATATATTTT. Amino acids: CASSSRSGPGSGNTIYF.

The CDR3 sequence: CASSRSTGGNSPLHF. The CDR3 DNA reads as TGTGCCAGCAGCCGTTCTACAGGGGGCAATTCACCCCTCCACTTT. This chain links TRBV7-2 with TRBJ1-6; 9 bases align to TRBD1. V shed 5 bases and J 7 bases; nucleotides not matched to a gene: 6. The CDR3 loop spans 15 amino acids. CDR1 SGHTA and CDR2 FQGNSA come from the germline V gene.

This clonotype was counted a few times. The chain joins TRBV12-3 or TRBV12-4 to TRBJ2-5, with 8 bases that match TRBD1. Germline trimming cut 6 bases from V and 7 bases from J; bases unmatched to any gene: 10. The length of the CDR3 is 14 residues. The CDR3 protein is CASSRRQGSGTQYF. In DNA, the CDR3 is TGTGCCAGCAGCCGACGACAGGGGTCCGGGACCCAGTACTTC.

This clonotype was recorded once. The chain uses TRBV6-1 and TRBJ2-6; D is tentatively TRBD1 or TRBD2 (6 bases each). V lost 9 bases to trimming and J lost 0 bases, with 18 bases between them. Looked up from germline, CDR1 is MNHNS and CDR2 is SASEGT. This CDR3 is 17 amino acids long. The CDR3 DNA reads as TGTGCCAGTACCCGCGAAGGGGGGAGCTCTGGGGCCAACGTCCTGACTTTC. Translated: CASTREGGSSGANVLTF.